These 28 T cell receptor beta chains originate from one sample sequenced in a study of radiotherapy plus CTLA-4 blockade in lung cancer. Assay used: immunoSEQ multiplex PCR; TCRdb lists only in-frame clones, some missing. The sample records around 49,000 clones, about 85% being singletons. The starting material was peripheral blood, obtained from a patient treated with radiotherapy plus ipilimumab. The receptors derive from a human donor with non-small cell lung cancer whose response to radiotherapy plus ipilimumab could not be evaluated.

This chain uses TRBV11-2 with TRBJ2-1; 7 bases agree with TRBD2. The ends lost 1 base at V and 0 bases at J; junction bases unmatched: 0. This CDR3 contains 15 residues. Germline V CDR1 and CDR2: SGHAT, FQNNGV. This CDR3 reads CASSLGGSSYNEQFF. The CDR3 bases are TGTGCCAGCAGCTTAGGCGGGAGCTCCTACAATGAGCAGTTCTTC.

For the CDR3, the DNA is TGCAGCGCTCAACAGTACAACACTGAAGCTTTCTTT. Translating it yields CSAQQYNTEAFF. This chain connects TRBV29-1 to TRBJ1-1; D remains ambiguous. CDR1 is SQVTM and CDR2 is ANQGSEA in the germline V gene. This CDR3 has 12 residues. Trimming took off 7 bases at V and 2 bases at J, with 11 bases between the two ends.

This clone was counted only a few times. The chain employs TRBV4-2 and TRBJ2-7, with a possible D match to TRBD1 (6 bases). CDR1 and CDR2 (germline): LGHNA, YNFKEQ. Trimming stripped 4 bases from V and 1 base from J, with 11 bases between. This CDR3 contains 14 residues. This chain's CDR3 is CASSPVRGSYEQYF. CDR3 nucleotide sequence: TGTGCCAGCAGCCCAGTCAGGGGATCCTACGAGCAGTACTTC.

This clone was seen once. The V and J genes are TRBV11-2 and TRBJ2-2; no firm D call. Germline V gives CDR1 SGHAT, CDR2 FQNNGV. Trimming cost V 2 bases and J 5 bases, with 9 bases left between them. This CDR3 is 14 amino acids long. The CDR3 loop is CASSLQVYTGELFF. In nucleotides, the CDR3 is TGTGCCAGCAGCTTACAGGTGTATACCGGGGAGCTGTTTTTT.

The chain uses TRBV5-1 and TRBJ2-1; D ambiguous. The CDR3 is 16 residues long. Trimming took 0 bases from V and 2 from J, leaving 12 bases between them. Germline lookup yields CDR1 SGHRS and CDR2 YFSETQ. CDR3: CASSLGSRGTYNEQFF. Written as DNA, the CDR3 is TGCGCCAGCAGCTTGGGTTCGAGAGGCACCTACAATGAGCAGTTCTTC. The whole variable domain, filled in from reference TRBV5-1 and TRBJ2-1, reads KAGVTQTPRYLIKTRGQQVTLSCSPISGHRSVSWYQQTPGQGLQFLFEYFSETQRNKGNFPGRFSGRQFSNSRSEMNVSTLELGDSALYLCASSLGSRGTYNEQFFGPGTRLTVL.

The V and J genes are TRBV7-9 and TRBJ1-1; the match to TRBD1 covers 9 bases. The CDR3 spans 15 residues. V lost 8 bases to trimming and J lost 1 base; unmatched junction nucleotides: 8. CDR1 and CDR2 (germline): SEHNR, FQNEAQ (reference sequence). CDR3 bases: TGTGCCAGCCGGGTACAGGGGGCGGAGAACACTGAAGCTTTCTTT. It codes for CASRVQGAENTEAFF.

The rearrangement joins TRBV7-9 to TRBJ2-1, with 11 positions matching TRBD1. Trimming cost V 4 bases and J 7 bases; bases outside gene matches: 9. Germline CDR1 and CDR2: SEHNR and FQNEAQ (reference sequence). The CDR3 loop spans 16 amino acids. CDR3 amino acids: CASSSSGQGVGNEQFF. In DNA form, the CDR3 reads TGTGCCAGCAGCTCCTCGGGACAGGGGGTCGGTAATGAGCAGTTCTTC.

The chain couples TRBV18 to TRBJ2-7; D is undetermined. Germline V gene data show CDR1 as KGHSH and CDR2 as LQKENI. The V end lost 2 bases, the J end lost 4 bases, and 3 bases lay between the germline ends. The CDR3 covers 11 residues. The CDR3 loop is CASSPAYEQYF. The CDR3 DNA reads TGTGCCAGCTCACCAGCGTACGAGCAGTACTTC.

The CDR3 nucleotides are TGCGCCAGCAGCTTGGAGGAGCCAAGCACAGATACGCAGTATTTT. Translated: CASSLEEPSTDTQYF. The chain carries TRBV5-1 and TRBJ2-3; D call uncertain. Germline V gives CDR1 SGHRS, CDR2 YFSETQ. This CDR3 region has 15 residues. The V end lost 0 bases, the J end lost 0 bases, and 8 bases lay between the germline ends. The full variable domain, completed using reference TRBV5-1 and TRBJ2-3, is KAGVTQTPRYLIKTRGQQVTLSCSPISGHRSVSWYQQTPGQGLQFLFEYFSETQRNKGNFPGRFSGRQFSNSRSEMNVSTLELGDSALYLCASSLEEPSTDTQYFGPGTRLTVL.

The chain uses TRBV28 and TRBJ1-5, with 7 bases lining up with TRBD1. The trim removed 8 bases at V and 2 bases at J, leaving 0 bases unmatched. CDR3 length equals 12 residues. The germline CDR1 and CDR2 sequences are MDHEN and SYDVKM. The CDR3, as DNA: TGTGCCAGCCAGGGGGGCAATCAGCCCCAGCATTTT. Amino acids: CASQGGNQPQHF.

The rearrangement uses TRBV28 and TRBJ2-1; D gene uncertain. CDR3 size: 16 residues. CDR1 and CDR2 (germline): MDHEN, SYDVKM. Trimming pared 5 bases from V and 0 bases from J, leaving 14 bases between. The chain's CDR3 is CASSPRGAPSYNEQFF. CDR3 DNA: TGTGCCAGCAGTCCCCGTGGAGCGCCCTCCTACAATGAGCAGTTCTTC.

The rearrangement links TRBV2 to TRBJ2-1; the D gene is possibly TRBD1 (5 bases). The V gene lost 7 bases and the J gene lost 4 bases, with 8 bases spanning the gap. Germline V CDR1 and CDR2: SNHLY, FYNNEI. This CDR3 region has 12 residues. The CDR3 coding sequence is TGTGCCAGCAACACAGGTTACAATGAGCAGTTCTTC. This encodes CASNTGYNEQFF.

The chain joins TRBV11-2 to TRBJ1-3; D possibly corresponds to TRBD1 (5 bases). Germline CDR1 and CDR2: SGHAT and FQNNGV. There are 14 residues in the CDR3. The ends were cut back, 5 bases at V and 0 bases at J, with 8 bases in the middle. The CDR3 DNA reads TGTGCCAGCAGCGGAGGGGTCTCTGGAAACACCATATATTTT. Its translation: CASSGGVSGNTIYF.

The rearrangement uses TRBV7-9 and TRBJ2-1; 14 nucleotides match TRBD2. Germline values: CDR1 SEHNR, CDR2 FQNEAQ (reference sequence). The CDR3 runs to 16 residues. V dropped 2 bases and J dropped 15; count of bases not matched to a gene: 12. The CDR3 region is CASSLFLGLAGDRLFF. The CDR3 DNA follows: TGTGCCAGCAGCTTATTTCTGGGACTAGCGGGAGACAGACTGTTCTTC.

This clone was seen a handful of times. The J gene is TRBJ1-5, the V gene TRBV27; D possibly corresponds to TRBD1 (5 bases). The CDR3 covers 14 residues. Germline assignment: CDR1 MNHEY and CDR2 SMNVEV (reference sequence). Trimming removed 1 base at V and 7 bases at J, with 11 bases between. The CDR3 nucleotides are TGTGCCAGCAGTTTATTGGGGGAGGCCCAGCCCCAGCATTTT. Amino acid sequence: CASSLLGEAQPQHF.

V is TRBV5-1 and J is TRBJ2-4; TRBD2 matches at 16 bases. The CDR3 covers 19 residues. Germline V gene sequence: CDR1 SGHRS, CDR2 YFSETQ. Trimming took 4 bases from V and 2 from J; bases not matched to a gene: 9. CDR3 DNA: TGCGCCAGCAGCCTGGGACTAGCGGGAGGGGTCCCTCCCAAAAACATTCAGTACTTC. It translates to CASSLGLAGGVPPKNIQYF. Looking up the rest from reference TRBV5-1 and TRBJ2-4 gives the full variable domain: KAGVTQTPRYLIKTRGQQVTLSCSPISGHRSVSWYQQTPGQGLQFLFEYFSETQRNKGNFPGRFSGRQFSNSRSEMNVSTLELGDSALYLCASSLGLAGGVPPKNIQYFGAGTRLSVL.

V usage is TRBV5-3 and J usage is TRBJ2-1, with 7 bases that match TRBD1. TRBV5-3 is classed as an ORF, of uncertain function. The CDR3 runs 18 residues. V gave up 1 base and J gave up 4 bases; unmatched junction bases: 14. Here the CDR3 reads CARSLNGDRNPNYNEQFF. The CDR3 DNA is TGTGCCAGAAGCTTGAATGGGGACAGAAACCCTAATTACAATGAGCAGTTCTTC.

The chain recombines TRBV7-9 with TRBJ1-2; D may be TRBD1 (6 bases). Deletions cut 4 bases from V and 6 bases from J, with 21 bases between. Germline CDR1 SEHNR, CDR2 FQNEAQ (reference sequence). The CDR3 contains 16 residues. CDR3 sequence: CASSSGTSERLDGYTF. The CDR3, as DNA: TGTGCCAGCAGCTCAGGGACATCGGAAAGGTTGGATGGCTACACCTTC. Drawing the rest from reference TRBV7-9 and TRBJ1-2, the complete variable domain is DTGVSQNPRHKITKRGQNVTFRCDPISEHNRLYWYRQTLGQGPEFLTYFQNEAQLEKSRLLSDRFSAERPKGSFSTLEIQRTEQGDSAMYLCASSSGTSERLDGYTFGSGTRLTVV.

The J gene is TRBJ2-4, the V gene TRBV4-2; D is possibly TRBD2 (6 bases). The CDR3 spans 13 residues. From germline, CDR1 is LGHNA and CDR2 YNFKEQ. Trimming removed 3 bases at V and 13 bases at J, with 16 bases between. Here the CDR3 DNA reads TGTGCCAGCAGCCAGTCGTACGGGGGAGACCAGTACTTC. Its protein is CASSQSYGGDQYF.

The V and J genes are TRBV9 and TRBJ2-7; 11 nucleotides agree with TRBD2. Germline assignment: CDR1 SGDLS and CDR2 YYNGEE. The CDR3 has 16 residues. J lost 0 bases, V lost 3 bases, and 5 bases had no gene match. CDR3 sequence: CASSALGLADSYEQYF. CDR3 bases: TGTGCCAGCAGCGCTTTGGGACTAGCGGACTCCTACGAGCAGTACTTC.

The chain employs TRBV5-4 and TRBJ2-2; 7 positions match TRBD1. V dropped 4 bases and J dropped 5; count of bases not matched to a gene: 8. Germline loops: CDR1 SGHNT, CDR2 YYREEE (reference sequence). The CDR3 has 15 amino acids. CDR3 protein: CASSPGTARTGELFF. The CDR3 DNA reads TGTGCCAGCAGCCCAGGGACAGCGAGAACCGGGGAGCTGTTTTTT.

The genes are TRBV15 and TRBJ2-7, with 9 bases that match TRBD1. The length of the CDR3 is 16 residues. J gave up 6 bases and V 3 bases, and 12 bases lay outside the gene matches. Germline loops: CDR1 LNHNV, CDR2 YYDKDF (reference sequence). The CDR3 DNA is TGTGCCACCAGCAGTCCCATCGGGACAGGGTTGGGCGAGCAGTACTTC. This translates into CATSSPIGTGLGEQYF. The full variable domain, completed using reference TRBV15 and TRBJ2-7, is DAMVIQNPRYQVTQFGKPVTLSCSQTLNHNVMYWYQQKSSQAPKLLFHYYDKDFNNEADTPDNFQSRRPNTSFCFLDIRSPGLGDTAMYLCATSSPIGTGLGEQYFGPGTRLTVT.

The chain carries TRBV28 and TRBJ2-7, with a weak D call TRBD1 (5 bases). Germline lookup yields CDR1 MDHEN and CDR2 SYDVKM. This CDR3 is built from 11 residues. V gave up 10 bases and J gave up 2 bases, with 9 bases separating them. This CDR3 reads CAIGQAYEQYF. CDR3 in DNA: TGTGCCATAGGACAAGCCTACGAGCAGTACTTC.

The chain combines TRBV7-8 with TRBJ2-1; 9 bases line up with TRBD1. The CDR3 is 14 amino acids. Germline CDR1 is SGHVS and CDR2 is FQNEAQ. V was pared by 5 bases and J by 10 bases, with 9 bases of the junction left unmatched. CDR3 DNA sequence: TGTGCCAGCAGCACCTGGACAGGGGTTCGCGAGCAGTTCTTC. Translating it yields CASSTWTGVREQFF.

A note on this clone: The same CDR3 is also encoded by other DNA sequences in this sample. J is TRBJ2-1 and V is TRBV30; 10 nucleotides align to TRBD2. In germline, CDR1 is GTSNPN, CDR2 SVGIG (reference sequence). V gave up 2 bases and J gave up 0 bases; unmatched junction bases: 1. The CDR3 spans 15 residues. The chain's CDR3 is CAWSRLAGSYNEQFF. The CDR3 bases are TGTGCCTGGAGTAGACTAGCGGGCTCCTACAATGAGCAGTTCTTC.

The chain carries TRBV11-2 and TRBJ2-3; D is perhaps TRBD2 (6 bases). CDR3 size: 14 residues. Trimming left V 1 base short and J 9 bases short, with 14 bases between. Germline-derived CDR1 and CDR2 are SGHAT and FQNNGV. Written as DNA, the CDR3 is TGTGCCAGCAGCTTAGTACCAGCGGAGGGGACGCAGTATTTT. Amino acids: CASSLVPAEGTQYF.

The CDR3 sequence: CASSIDSGRGYNEQFF. CDR3 in DNA: TGTGCCAGTAGTATAGATAGCGGGAGGGGATACAATGAGCAGTTCTTC. The chain is built from TRBV19 and TRBJ2-1, with TRBD2 matching over 11 bases. Germline CDR1 is LNHDA and CDR2 is SQIVND (reference sequence). The CDR3 is 16 residues long. The V gene end was trimmed by 0 bases and the J gene end by 4 bases; junction bases not matched to a gene: 2. The complete variable domain, with remaining parts taken from reference TRBV19 and TRBJ2-1, reads DGGITQSPKYLFRKEGQNVTLSCEQNLNHDAMYWYRQDPGQGLRLIYYSQIVNDFQKGDIAEGYSVSREKKESFPLTVTSAQKNPTAFYLCASSIDSGRGYNEQFFGPGTRLTVL.

The chain is built from TRBV7-2 and TRBJ2-3, with D perhaps matching TRBD1 (7 bases). This CDR3 comprises 17 residues. Per the germline V gene, CDR1 is SGHTA and CDR2 is FQGNSA. Between the trimmed V and J ends, which lost 4 bases and 3 bases, there was a span of 20 bases. The CDR3 loop is CASSSRNVQGGTDTQYF. CDR3 coding DNA: TGTGCCAGCAGCTCCCGAAATGTGCAGGGGGGAACAGATACGCAGTATTTT.